The 27 T cell receptor beta chains listed next were all sequenced from one sample in a study of T cells in tuberculosis. Sequencing used immunoSEQ multiplex PCR; TCRdb keeps in-frame clones, though not all of them. The sample lists 35,000 to 50,000 clones, approximately 94% seen once, with under 2% in the top ten. The sequenced sample consisted of PBMCs. These receptors originate from a donor between 10 and 29 years old with latent tuberculosis or without tuberculosis infection. Some clones in this sample may be carry-over from other donors' samples.

The rearrangement uses TRBV18 and TRBJ1-1, with D perhaps matching TRBD1 (5 bases). Germline-derived CDR1 and CDR2 are KGHSH and LQKENI. CDR3 length equals 13 residues. V lost 4 bases, J lost 1 base, and 7 bases lay in between. CDR3 nucleotide sequence: TGTGCCAGCTCACTTGACAGGAACACTGAAGCTTTCTTT. As protein: CASSLDRNTEAFF. Complete variable domain (other parts from reference TRBV18 and TRBJ1-1): NAGVMQNPRHLVRRRGQEARLRCSPMKGHSHVYWYRQLPEEGLKFMVYLQKENIIDESGMPKERFSAEFPKEGPSILRIQQVVRGDSAAYFCASSLDRNTEAFFGQGTRLTVV.

The chain links TRBV7-2 to TRBJ2-7; 16 nucleotides line up with TRBD2. The CDR3 is 17 residues long. Per germline, CDR1 SGHTA and CDR2 FQGNSA. The junction had 7 bases not matched to a gene; V was cut back by 1 base and J by 7 bases. CDR3 DNA: TGTGCCAGCAGCTTAGAGGGACTAGCGGGGGGGATCGGGGAGCAGTACTTC. Protein: CASSLEGLAGGIGEQYF.

The J gene is TRBJ1-5, the V gene TRBV5-6; D is unresolved. V lost 2 bases and J lost 6, with 12 bases in between. Germline V gene sequence: CDR1 SGHDT, CDR2 YYEEEE. The length of the CDR3 is 14 residues. The CDR3 nucleotides are TGTGCCAGCAGCTTTGGGAGAAGGAGTCAGCCCCAGCATTTT. This codes for CASSFGRRSQPQHF.

The DNA for the CDR3 is TGTGCTGAGCATGGAGGGAGGGATACGCAGTATTTT. It yields the protein CAEHGGRDTQYF. The genes are TRBV2 and TRBJ2-3; a possible D gene is TRBD2 (6 bases). Germline-derived CDR1 and CDR2 are SNHLY and FYNNEI. This CDR3 comprises 12 residues.

The chain joins TRBV28 to TRBJ1-2; a possible D gene is TRBD1 (6 bases). In germline, CDR1 is MDHEN, CDR2 SYDVKM. The ends were cut back, 2 bases at V and 7 bases at J, with 20 bases in the middle. CDR3 size: 16 residues. CDR3 amino acids: CASSLGGAGATFGYTF. The DNA of the CDR3 is TGTGCCAGCAGTTTAGGGGGGGCAGGGGCCACCTTTGGCTACACCTTC.

The V call is TRBV7-3, the J call TRBJ2-1; tentatively, D is TRBD2 (5 bases). Germline V CDR1 and CDR2: SGHTA, FQGTGA. CDR3 length: 14 amino acids. V was trimmed by 4 bases and J by 6 bases, leaving 13 bases between them. The CDR3 is CASSSAGSSNEQFF. CDR3 DNA: TGTGCCAGCAGCTCCGCGGGTTCGAGCAATGAGCAGTTCTTC.

V gene TRBV19 combines with J gene TRBJ2-3, with TRBD1 matching over 8 bases. Trimming at V came to 7 bases and at J to 3 bases, leaving 6 bases not matched to a gene. This CDR3 contains 14 residues. Germline V lookup: CDR1 LNHDA, CDR2 SQIVND (reference sequence). CDR3 protein: CASNDRGITDTQYF. The CDR3 DNA sequence: TGTGCCAGTAACGACAGGGGAATAACAGATACGCAGTATTTT.

This clone was detected once. The V and J genes are TRBV11-2 and TRBJ2-3, with 11 bases aligning to TRBD2. The CDR3 covers 19 residues. Germline trimming cut 4 bases from V and 0 bases from J; bases unmatched to any gene: 12. The germline V gene has CDR1 SGHAT and CDR2 FQNNGV. The DNA for the CDR3 is TGTGCCAGCAGCTCCCACCTTTTGACTAGCGGGGAGAGCACAGATACGCAGTATTTT. It codes for CASSSHLLTSGESTDTQYF.

Written as DNA, the CDR3 is TGCGCCAGCAGCCAGGATACAGGGGGGAGTCAGCCCCAGCATTTT. It yields the protein CASSQDTGGSQPQHF. The V gene is TRBV4-1, the J gene TRBJ1-5; 8 nucleotides match TRBD1. Germline CDR1 reads MGHRA; CDR2 reads YSYEKL. V shed 3 bases and J 6 bases; nucleotides not matched to a gene: 7. This CDR3 region has 15 residues.

V is TRBV11-2 and J is TRBJ2-7; D remains ambiguous. Trimming removed 2 bases at V and 0 bases at J, with 8 bases between. The CDR3 contains 14 residues. Looked up from germline, CDR1 is SGHAT and CDR2 is FQNNGV. The CDR3 bases are TGTGCCAGCAGCTTATTCGGTGGCTCCTACGAGCAGTACTTC. Translation: CASSLFGGSYEQYF.

The V gene is TRBV10-3, the J gene TRBJ1-3, with 7 bases identical to TRBD1. Germline CDR1 ENHRY, CDR2 SYGVKD. V trimming: 4 bases; J trimming: 3 bases; junction bases outside the gene matches: 3. The CDR3 is 14 amino acids. CDR3 sequence (DNA): TGTGCCATCAGTGGGGACAGCTTTGGAAACACCATATATTTT. It yields the protein CAISGDSFGNTIYF.

This rearrangement joins TRBV2 to TRBJ1-2, with 10 bases aligning to TRBD1. This CDR3 is 19 amino acids long. CDR1 and CDR2 (germline): SNHLY, FYNNEI. The V gene end was trimmed by 5 bases and the J gene end by 4 bases; junction bases not matched to a gene: 19. Here the CDR3 DNA reads TGTGCCAGCAGTAAAAAAACCGGGACAGGGGTAAAAGTCGGCTATGGCTACACCTTC. Protein: CASSKKTGTGVKVGYGYTF.

The chain recombines TRBV11-1 with TRBJ2-2; TRBD2 matches 9 bases. The V segment lost 6 bases and the J segment 7 bases; nucleotides outside the gene matches: 9. CDR1 and CDR2 from the germline V gene are SGHAT and FQDESV (reference sequence). The CDR3 runs 15 residues. CDR3 sequence (DNA): TGTGCCAGCAGTCGAACTGCGGGGGGGGACGGGGAGCTGTTTTTT. As protein: CASSRTAGGDGELFF.

The chain recombines TRBV10-3 with TRBJ1-5; unclear D gene. Germline CDR1 reads ENHRY; CDR2 reads SYGVKD. With 5 bases removed from V and 4 bases from J, the gap between germline ends came to 6 bases. The CDR3 consists of 12 residues. The chain's CDR3 is CAISSQNQPQHF. The CDR3 DNA sequence: TGTGCCATCAGTTCTCAGAATCAGCCCCAGCATTTT.

By its share, this clone is medium-sized. This chain joins TRBV27 and TRBJ1-2; D is possibly TRBD1 (6 bases). Germline lookup yields CDR1 MNHEY and CDR2 SMNVEV (reference sequence). The CDR3 contains 14 residues. The V end was cut by 5 bases, the J end by 8 bases, with 18 bases between. The CDR3 region is CASSLQGGVAGYTF. As DNA, the CDR3 is TGTGCCAGCAGTCTACAGGGTGGAGTAGCCGGCTACACCTTC.

This sequence joins TRBV7-2 and TRBJ2-3; D unresolved. The CDR3 is 13 amino acids. Germline CDR1 and CDR2: SGHTA and FQGNSA. Deletions cut 2 bases from V and 4 bases from J, with 7 bases between. CDR3 residues: CASSLLPPDTQYF. For the CDR3, the DNA is TGTGCCAGCAGCTTACTCCCCCCAGATACGCAGTATTTT.

V gene TRBV7-2 combines with J gene TRBJ2-7, with D possibly being TRBD1 (7 bases). The CDR3 extends over 15 amino acids. The V and J ends lost 4 bases and 3 bases respectively, with 16 bases between them. Germline V CDR1 and CDR2: SGHTA, FQGNSA. As DNA, the CDR3 is TGTGCCAGCAGCTCGAGGGGGGACAGTAGCTACGAGCAGTACTTC. Protein sequence: CASSSRGDSSYEQYF.

V and J are TRBV5-1 and TRBJ2-3, with 8 bases identical to TRBD2. V gave up 2 bases and J gave up 4 bases; unmatched junction bases: 9. Germline CDR1 SGHRS, CDR2 YFSETQ. This CDR3 is 16 amino acids long. For the CDR3, the DNA is TGCGCCAGCAGCTTACCGGGACTAGGTTTCCCAGATACGCAGTATTTT. It translates to CASSLPGLGFPDTQYF.

This chain joins TRBV28 and TRBJ2-2; D may be TRBD2 (5 bases). V was pared by 2 bases and J by 2 bases, with 15 bases between. Looked up from germline, CDR1 is MDHEN and CDR2 is SYDVKM. CDR3 length: 17 residues. CDR3 in DNA: TGTGCCAGCAGTTTACCCTCGGGGATCCCCAACACCGGGGAGCTGTTTTTT. Its protein is CASSLPSGIPNTGELFF.

The gene calls are TRBV27 and TRBJ2-1; 7 bases agree with TRBD2. The CDR3 has 16 residues. Trimming at V came to 3 bases and at J to 3 bases, leaving 8 bases not matched to a gene. Germline CDR1 MNHEY, CDR2 SMNVEV (reference sequence). CDR3 protein: CASSFLASGIYNEQFF. CDR3 coding DNA: TGTGCCAGCAGTTTCCTCGCCAGCGGGATCTACAATGAGCAGTTCTTC.

V is TRBV5-6 and J is TRBJ1-5; 9 bases map to TRBD1. Germline loops: CDR1 SGHDT, CDR2 YYEEEE. This CDR3 has 18 amino acids. The ends lost 2 bases at V and 8 bases at J; junction bases unmatched: 17. The CDR3 sequence is CASSFLGQGPHREEPQHF. CDR3 bases: TGTGCCAGCAGCTTCTTGGGACAGGGCCCCCATAGGGAGGAGCCCCAGCATTTT.

The V call is TRBV27, the J call TRBJ2-3; a possible D gene is TRBD2 (7 bases). V dropped 5 bases and J dropped 10 bases, with 10 bases sitting between them. There are 11 residues in the CDR3. CDR1 is MNHEY, CDR2 SMNVEV, per germline (reference sequence). Written as DNA, the CDR3 is TGTGCCAGCAGTCTAGGGGGGGCGCAGTATTTT. It codes for CASSLGGAQYF.

The rearrangement uses TRBV2 and TRBJ1-4, with 7 nucleotides matching TRBD1. The CDR3 is made up of 13 amino acids. Germline loops: CDR1 SNHLY, CDR2 FYNNEI. V lost 6 bases and J lost 6; bases outside the gene matches: 4. The DNA for the CDR3 is TGTGCCAGCAGGATCAGGGGGGATGAAAAACTGTTTTTT. This encodes CASRIRGDEKLFF.

In its sample, this clone was seen once. As DNA, the CDR3 is TGCGCCAGCAGCCAAGGAAGCGGGGGGAGGGCCAATGAGCAGTTCTTC. It encodes CASSQGSGGRANEQFF. This chain uses TRBV4-1 with TRBJ2-1; TRBD2 aligns across 9 bases. J lost 6 bases, V lost 1 base, and 7 bases had no gene match. The CDR3 covers 16 residues. CDR1 is MGHRA and CDR2 is YSYEKL in the germline V gene.

V is TRBV5-1 and J is TRBJ2-5; the match to TRBD2 covers 10 bases. V lost 4 bases and J lost 3; bases outside the gene matches: 9. Germline CDR1 SGHRS, CDR2 YFSETQ. The CDR3 covers 16 residues. DNA for the CDR3: TGCGCCAGCAGCCGAACGAACGGACTAGCGGAAGAGACCCAGTACTTC. This gives the protein CASSRTNGLAEETQYF. The full variable domain, rest sourced from reference TRBV5-1 and TRBJ2-5, is KAGVTQTPRYLIKTRGQQVTLSCSPISGHRSVSWYQQTPGQGLQFLFEYFSETQRNKGNFPGRFSGRQFSNSRSEMNVSTLELGDSALYLCASSRTNGLAEETQYFGPGTRLLVL.

The genes are TRBV19 and TRBJ1-4; a possible D gene is TRBD1 (5 bases). Deletions cut 3 bases from V and 5 bases from J, with 10 bases between. CDR3 size: 14 residues. Germline V gives CDR1 LNHDA, CDR2 SQIVND (reference sequence). CDR3 protein: CASSIVGLNEKLFF. CDR3 bases: TGTGCCAGTAGTATTGTGGGACTAAATGAAAAACTGTTTTTT.

This chain uses TRBV2 with TRBJ1-2; D remains unclear. The germline gives CDR1 SNHLY, CDR2 FYNNEI. CDR3 length: 13 residues. The germline V and J ends were trimmed by 3 bases and 5 bases, with 10 bases remaining between them. The CDR3 DNA reads as TGTGCCAGCAGTGATCTACGATCGTATGGCTACACCTTC. Translating gives CASSDLRSYGYTF.